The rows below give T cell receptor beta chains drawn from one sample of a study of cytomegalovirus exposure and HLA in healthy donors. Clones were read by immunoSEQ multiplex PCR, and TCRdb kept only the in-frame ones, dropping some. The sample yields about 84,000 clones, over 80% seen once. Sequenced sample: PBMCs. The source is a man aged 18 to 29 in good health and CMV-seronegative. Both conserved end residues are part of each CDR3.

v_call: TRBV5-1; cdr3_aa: CASSTGLAPSGNDEQYF
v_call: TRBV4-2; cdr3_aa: CASSYGTGSSPLHF
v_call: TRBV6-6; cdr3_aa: CASTFTGGGGYGYTF
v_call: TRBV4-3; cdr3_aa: CASSQQRTGSYEQYF
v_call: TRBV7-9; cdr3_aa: CASSFLGLAVITGELLF
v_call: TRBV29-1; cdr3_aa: CSVAGQWVTEAFF
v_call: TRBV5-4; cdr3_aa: CASSLLGGRGYTF
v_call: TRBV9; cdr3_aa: CASSGGLAGGTGELFF
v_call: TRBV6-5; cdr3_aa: CASRGLLAKDEKLFF
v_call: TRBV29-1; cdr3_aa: CSVGDRGYYGYTF
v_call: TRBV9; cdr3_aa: CASSVQSGDEAFF
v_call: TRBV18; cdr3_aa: CASSPVVETQYF
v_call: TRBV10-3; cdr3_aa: CAISRQGESYGYTF
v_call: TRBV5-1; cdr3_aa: CASSFGLAGGSYEQYF
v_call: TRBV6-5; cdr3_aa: CASGWVGDGYTF
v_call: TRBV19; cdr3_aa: CASSKISMVPSSQPQHF
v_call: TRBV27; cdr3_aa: CASSILAGNTGELFF
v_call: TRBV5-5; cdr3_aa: CASSLTGYEQYF
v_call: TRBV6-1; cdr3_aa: CASRSLETQYF
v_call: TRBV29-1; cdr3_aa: CSVPTAGITDTQYF
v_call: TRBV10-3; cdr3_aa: CAIRGSGGQGTTEAFF
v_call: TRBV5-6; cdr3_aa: CASSDRGRIGNTIYF
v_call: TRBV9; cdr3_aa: CASSVNGGFEQYF
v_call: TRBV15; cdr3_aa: CATSRDIIAGRGTQYF
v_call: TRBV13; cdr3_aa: CASSPRHWSSYEQYF
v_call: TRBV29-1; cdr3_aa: CSVSRDFYEQYF
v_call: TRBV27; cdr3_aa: CASSSTGTGELFF
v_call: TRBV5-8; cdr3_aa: CASMRGNQPQHF
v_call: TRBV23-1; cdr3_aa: CASSPGTDTQYF
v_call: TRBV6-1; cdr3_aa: CASSSQGGETQYF
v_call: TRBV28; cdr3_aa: CASSPNRVQFQPQHF
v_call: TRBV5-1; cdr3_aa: CASTPGSGSLGTQYF
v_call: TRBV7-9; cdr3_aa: CASSLARTSGRAEQYF
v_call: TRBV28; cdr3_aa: CASRSSSSYSQYF
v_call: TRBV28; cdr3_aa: CASNLSGSLYEQYF
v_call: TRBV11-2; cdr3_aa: CASSFAAGVVTYEQYF
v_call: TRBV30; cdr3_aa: CAWSEGLEVNTEAFF
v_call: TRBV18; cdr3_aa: CASSLGLNTDTQYF
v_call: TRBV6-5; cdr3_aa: CASSPTSGGGTQYF
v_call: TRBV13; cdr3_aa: CASSLSQREAFF
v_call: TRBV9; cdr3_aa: CASSVEAAQYNEQFF
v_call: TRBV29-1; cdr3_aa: CSVEALAGGNEQFF
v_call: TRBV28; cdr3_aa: CASSQSGVSYEQYF
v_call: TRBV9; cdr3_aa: CASSVDVSSTDTQYF